This is a list of T cell receptor beta chains from one sample in a study of blood T cell repertoires in COVID-19. Here immunoSEQ multiplex PCR was the method, and the copy in TCRdb shows in-frame clones only, minus some. Of about 200,000 clones detected, roughly 90% appear once; the ten largest clones hold 6.5% to 9.5%. The sequenced material came from PBMCs or T cells enriched from blood (not recorded which). The receptors here all came from a young woman who had recovered from COVID-19. The CDR3 runs from the conserved cysteine through the conserved F or W. The D gene is left open where the match is weak.

. TRBJ1-2 TRBV9 TGTGCCAGCAGCGTAGGCGGGAGAGCCTATGGCTACACCTTC CASSVGGRAYGYTF
TRBD1 TRBJ1-6 TRBV7-9 TGTGCCAGCAGCCCGGACAGGGTCAATTCACCCCTCCACTTT CASSPDRVNSPLHF
. TRBJ2-7 TRBV10-2 TGCGCCAGCAGTGAGGCGGGTTATGGCTACGAGCAGTACTTC CASSEAGYGYEQYF
TRBD1 TRBJ1-2 TRBV5-1 TGCGCCAGCAGCTTGGGGGAACAGGGGACTAACTATGGCTACACCTTC CASSLGEQGTNYGYTF
. TRBJ2-7 TRBV12-3/TRBV12-4 TGTGCCAGCAAGGGGAACAATTACGAGCAGTACTTC CASKGNNYEQYF
. TRBJ1-1 TRBV7-9 TGTGCCAGCAGCTTACGGGTGACGAACACTGAAGCTTTCTTT CASSLRVTNTEAFF
TRBD1 TRBJ2-2 TRBV7-9 TGTGCCAGCAGCCCTCGGACAGGCGAAAACACCGGGGAGCTGTTTTTT CASSPRTGENTGELFF
TRBD2 TRBJ2-1 TRBV19 TGTGCCAGTAGTAATAGGGGTTGGGCCCCTAGCGGGCCATCCGAACTAAATGAGCAGTTCTTC CASSNRGWAPSGPSELNEQFF
TRBD1 TRBJ2-5 TRBV6-5 TGTGCCAGCAGTTACACAGGGGGTCACCAAGAGACCCAGTACTTC CASSYTGGHQETQYF
. TRBJ2-2 TRBV7-9 TGTGCCAGCAGCTTAAGTCGATGGCGAGCGGAGAACACCGGGGAGCTGTTTTTT CASSLSRWRAENTGELFF
. TRBJ1-4 TRBV6-6 TGTGCCAGCAGTTGGGGCAATGAAAAACTGTTTTTT CASSWGNEKLFF
. TRBJ2-7 TRBV11-2 TGTGCCAGCAGCTTAGAACGGGTGCGGGGCTACGAGCAGTACTTC CASSLERVRGYEQYF
. TRBJ1-3 TRBV13 TGTGCCAGCAGGGAGGGCGGAAACACCATATATTTT CASREGGNTIYF
TRBD1 TRBJ1-4 TRBV5-6 TGTGCCAGCAGACCGGACAGGGGGCTTTTTGTACGTGAAAAACTGTTTTTT CASRPDRGLFVREKLFF
. TRBJ2-6 TRBV12-5 TGTGCTAGTGGTAGCCCTTCTGGGGCCAACGTCCTGACTTTC CASGSPSGANVLTF
TRBD1 TRBJ1-2 TRBV5-6 TGTGCCAGCAGCTTTCGACAGGGGCTACCTCCCGGCTATGGCTACACCTTC CASSFRQGLPPGYGYTF
TRBD2 TRBJ2-1 TRBV5-6 TGTGCCAGCAGCTTTCTAGCGGGGAATACCAATGAGCAGTTCTTC CASSFLAGNTNEQFF
. TRBJ1-6 TRBV5-1 TGCGCCAGCAGCCTTTCTCAGGGGATCGCTTCACCCCTCCACTTT CASSLSQGIASPLHF
. TRBJ1-5 TRBV6-5 TGTGCCAGCAGTTACTCTCTTTCGGGACCCCAGCATTTT CASSYSLSGPQHF
. TRBJ1-2 TRBV29-1 TGCAGCGTTGATCTCTCAGGGAAAGCCTATGGCTACACCTTC CSVDLSGKAYGYTF
. TRBJ1-3 TRBV12-3/TRBV12-4 TGTGCCAGCAGTTTAGCGGGACACGTATATTTT CASSLAGHVYF
. TRBJ2-1 TRBV5-1 TGCGCCAGCAGCTTGGACCGAGGTGGCCACAATGAGCAGTTCTTC CASSLDRGGHNEQFF
TRBD1 TRBJ1-1 TRBV27 TGTGCCAGCAGTAGAAAACAGGGGACGGGCACTGAAGCTTTCTTT CASSRKQGTGTEAFF
TRBD1 TRBJ2-6 TRBV5-6 TGTGCCAGCAGCTTGCTGGACAGGGCCTTCTCTGGGGCCAACGTCCTGACTTTC CASSLLDRAFSGANVLTF
TRBD1 TRBJ1-1 TRBV7-9 TGTGCCAGCAGCTCAGACAGGGGGCCAGCTTTCTTT CASSSDRGPAFF
. TRBJ1-4 TRBV19 TGTGCCAGTAGTATGTGGGGGGGCCGTAATGAAAAACTGTTTTTT CASSMWGGRNEKLFF
. TRBJ1-5 TRBV6-5 TGTGCCAGCAGTCTCGGGGGAGGGGGCAATCAGCCCCAGCATTTT CASSLGGGGNQPQHF
TRBD1 TRBJ2-7 TRBV24-1 TGTGCCACCGAAGGACAGGGCACCTACGAGCAGTACTTC CATEGQGTYEQYF
TRBD2 TRBJ2-1 TRBV7-3 TGTGCCAGCAGCTTAGAAGGACTAGGCAACAATGAGCAGTTCTTC CASSLEGLGNNEQFF